The source of this T cell receptor (beta chain) is a study of breast tumors, draining lymph nodes, adjacent tissues. Study-wide findings and caveats: Tumor TCR diversity was below lymph nodes but above nontumor tissue. Luminal-like breast cancer showed significantly greater tumor-nontumor repertoire similarity than basal-like breast cancer did. That most tumor T cells come from lymph nodes remained unproven. Findings are consistent with lymph node origin and intratumoral expansion of most tumor T cells.

A single record per CDR3 protein comes from TCRdb applying MiXCR to the multiplex PCR reads. The table includes 150,000 to 200,000 distinct CDR3 sequences, 25% to 40% detected once. Germline CDR1 and CDR2: SGHAT and FQNNGV. The CDR3 totals 13 residues. The V end lost 2 bases, the J end lost 10 bases, and 12 bases lay between the germline ends. This clonotype has a count of ten or more. Its antigen is not identified. Axillary draining lymph nodes of breast cancer patients supplied the node samples. The source of this sequence is a female donor with breast cancer. Some clones in this sample may be carry-over from other donors' samples. The sample taken for sequencing was axillary lymph node tissue. The chain joins TRBV11-2 to TRBJ2-1, with D tentatively TRBD1 (6 bases). In DNA, the CDR3 is TGTGCCAGCAGCTTAAGTCTCCAGGGGGAGCAGTTCTTC. Encoded protein: CASSLSLQGEQFF. The full variable domain, its missing parts supplied by reference TRBV11-2 and TRBJ2-1, is EAGVAQSPRYKIIEKRQSVAFWCNPISGHATLYWYQQILGQGPKLLIQFQNNGVVDDSQLPKDRFSAERLKGVDSTLKIQPAKLEDSAVYLCASSLSLQGEQFFGPGTRLTVL.